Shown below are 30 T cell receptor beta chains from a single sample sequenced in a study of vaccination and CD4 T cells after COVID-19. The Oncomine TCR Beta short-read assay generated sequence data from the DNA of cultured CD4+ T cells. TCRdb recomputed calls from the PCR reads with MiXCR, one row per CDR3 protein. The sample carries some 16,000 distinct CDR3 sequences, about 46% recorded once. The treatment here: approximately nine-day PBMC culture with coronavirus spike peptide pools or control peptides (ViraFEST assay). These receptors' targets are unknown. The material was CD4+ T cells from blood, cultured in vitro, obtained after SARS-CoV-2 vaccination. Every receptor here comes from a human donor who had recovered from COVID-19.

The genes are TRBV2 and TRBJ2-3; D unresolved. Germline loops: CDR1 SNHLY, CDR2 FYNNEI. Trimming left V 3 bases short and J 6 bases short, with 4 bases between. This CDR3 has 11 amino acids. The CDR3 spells CASSDLDTQYF. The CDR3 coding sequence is TGTGCCAGCAGTGATCTGGATACGCAGTATTTT.

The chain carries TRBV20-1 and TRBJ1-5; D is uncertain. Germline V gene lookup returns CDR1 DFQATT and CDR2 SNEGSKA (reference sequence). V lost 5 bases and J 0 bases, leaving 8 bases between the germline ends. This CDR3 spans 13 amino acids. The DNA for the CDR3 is TGCAGTGCTCGGACCTTTAGCAATCAGCCCCAGCATTTT. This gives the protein CSARTFSNQPQHF.

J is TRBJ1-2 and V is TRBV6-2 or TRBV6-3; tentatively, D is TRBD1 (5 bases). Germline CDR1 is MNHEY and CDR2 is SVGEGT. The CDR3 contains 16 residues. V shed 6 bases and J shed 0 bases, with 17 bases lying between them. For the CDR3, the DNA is TGTGCCAGCAGAAGTGGGACGCAGTTAGCTAACTATGGCTACACCTTC. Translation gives CASRSGTQLANYGYTF.

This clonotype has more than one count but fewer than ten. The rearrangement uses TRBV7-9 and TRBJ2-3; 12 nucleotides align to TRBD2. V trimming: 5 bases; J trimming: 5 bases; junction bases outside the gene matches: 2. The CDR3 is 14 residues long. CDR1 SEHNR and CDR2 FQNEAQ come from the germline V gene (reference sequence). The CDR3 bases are TGTGCCAGCAGCCAGGGACTAGCGGGAGATACGCAGTATTTT. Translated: CASSQGLAGDTQYF.

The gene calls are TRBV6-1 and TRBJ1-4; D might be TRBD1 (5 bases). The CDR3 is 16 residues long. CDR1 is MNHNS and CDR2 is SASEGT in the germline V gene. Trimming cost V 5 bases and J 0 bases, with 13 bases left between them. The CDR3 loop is CASSPRGVATNEKLFF. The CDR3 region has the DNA TGTGCCAGCAGTCCTAGGGGAGTCGCAACTAATGAAAAACTGTTTTTT.

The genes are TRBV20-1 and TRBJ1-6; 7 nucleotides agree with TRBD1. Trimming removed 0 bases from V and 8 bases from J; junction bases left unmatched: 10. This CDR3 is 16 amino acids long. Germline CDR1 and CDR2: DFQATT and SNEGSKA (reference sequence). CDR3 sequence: CSARDLTGSRDSPLHF. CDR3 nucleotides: TGCAGTGCTAGAGATTTGACAGGGTCTCGTGATTCACCCCTCCACTTT.

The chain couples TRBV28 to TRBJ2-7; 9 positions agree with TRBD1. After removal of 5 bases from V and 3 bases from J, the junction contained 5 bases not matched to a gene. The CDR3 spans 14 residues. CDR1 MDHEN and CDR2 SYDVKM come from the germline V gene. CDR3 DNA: TGTGCCAGCAGTAGGACAGGGGATCTCTACGAGCAGTACTTC. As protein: CASSRTGDLYEQYF.

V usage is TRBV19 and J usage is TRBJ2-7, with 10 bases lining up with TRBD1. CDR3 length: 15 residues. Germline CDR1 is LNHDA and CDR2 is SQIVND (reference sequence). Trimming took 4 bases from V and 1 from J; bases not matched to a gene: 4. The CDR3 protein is CASSTPGQGSYEQYF. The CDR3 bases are TGTGCCAGTAGTACTCCGGGACAGGGGTCCTACGAGCAGTACTTC.

CDR3 nucleotide sequence: TGTGCCAGCAGCTTTTTAGACCGCGGAAAGTTCTTC. Protein sequence: CASSFLDRGKFF. This sequence joins TRBV7-2 and TRBJ2-1; D remains ambiguous. V was clipped by 3 bases and J by 14 bases, with 14 bases between them. Germline V CDR1 and CDR2: SGHTA, FQGNSA. The CDR3 totals 12 residues.

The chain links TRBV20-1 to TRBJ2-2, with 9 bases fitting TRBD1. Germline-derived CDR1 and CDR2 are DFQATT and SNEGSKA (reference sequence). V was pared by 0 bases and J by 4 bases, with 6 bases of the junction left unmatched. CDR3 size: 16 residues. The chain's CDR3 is CSAREPGQGSTGELFF. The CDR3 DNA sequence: TGCAGTGCTAGAGAGCCTGGACAGGGGAGCACCGGGGAGCTGTTTTTT.

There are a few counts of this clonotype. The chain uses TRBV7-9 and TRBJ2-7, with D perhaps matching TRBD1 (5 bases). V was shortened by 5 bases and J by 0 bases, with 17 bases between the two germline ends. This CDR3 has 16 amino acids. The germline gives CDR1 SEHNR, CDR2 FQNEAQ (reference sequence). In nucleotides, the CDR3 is TGTGCCAGCAGCCCCTGGGGCTATAGGAGCTCCTACGAGCAGTACTTC. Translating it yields CASSPWGYRSSYEQYF.

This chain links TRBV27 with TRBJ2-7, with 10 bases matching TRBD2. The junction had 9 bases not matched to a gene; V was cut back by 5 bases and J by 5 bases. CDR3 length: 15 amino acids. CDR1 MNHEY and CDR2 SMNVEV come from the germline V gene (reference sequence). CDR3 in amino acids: CASSPQREGRHEQYF. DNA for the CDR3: TGTGCCAGCAGTCCCCAGCGGGAGGGCCGCCACGAGCAGTACTTC.

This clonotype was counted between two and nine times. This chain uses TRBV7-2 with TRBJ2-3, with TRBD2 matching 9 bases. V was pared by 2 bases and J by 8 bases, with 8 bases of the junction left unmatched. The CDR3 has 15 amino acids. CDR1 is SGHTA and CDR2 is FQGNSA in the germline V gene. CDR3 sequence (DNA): TGTGCCAGCAGCTTAAGGCGGGAGGGGCAGGGTACGCAGTATTTT. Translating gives CASSLRREGQGTQYF.

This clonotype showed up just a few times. Here the CDR3 DNA reads TGTGCCAGCAGAGAGAGAGCTAACTATGGCTACACCTTC. Encoded protein: CASRERANYGYTF. This chain uses TRBV7-2 with TRBJ1-2; D is unresolved. The germline CDR1 and CDR2 sequences are SGHTA and FQGNSA. The CDR3 loop spans 13 amino acids. The V gene lost 6 bases and the J gene lost 0 bases, with 8 bases spanning the gap. Combining the CDR3 with reference TRBV7-2 and TRBJ1-2 gives the whole variable domain GAGVSQSPSNKVTEKGKDVELRCDPISGHTALYWYRQSLGQGLEFLIYFQGNSAPDKSGLPSDRFSAERTGGSVSTLTIQRTQQEDSAVYLCASRERANYGYTFGSGTRLTVV.

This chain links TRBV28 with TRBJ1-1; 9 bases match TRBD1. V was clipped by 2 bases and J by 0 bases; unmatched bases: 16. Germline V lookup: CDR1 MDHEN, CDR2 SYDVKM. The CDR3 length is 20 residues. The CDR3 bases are TGTGCCAGCAGTTTAGCGCGGGCGGGACGAGACAGGGGGATGAACACTGAAGCTTTCTTT. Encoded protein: CASSLARAGRDRGMNTEAFF.

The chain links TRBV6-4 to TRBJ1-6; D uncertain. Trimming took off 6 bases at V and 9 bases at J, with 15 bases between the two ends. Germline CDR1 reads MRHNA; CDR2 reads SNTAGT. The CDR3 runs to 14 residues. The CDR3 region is CASSQESAGSPLHF. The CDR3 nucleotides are TGTGCCAGCAGCCAGGAGTCGGCAGGTTCACCCCTCCACTTT.

The CDR3 sequence is CASSFASGYNEQFF. As DNA, the CDR3 is TGTGCCAGCAGCTTTGCTAGCGGGTACAATGAGCAGTTCTTC. The V call is TRBV7-3, the J call TRBJ2-1; 8 nucleotides match TRBD2. After removal of 3 bases from V and 4 bases from J, the junction contained 2 bases not matched to a gene. The CDR3 contains 14 residues. Germline V gene data show CDR1 as SGHTA and CDR2 as FQGTGA.

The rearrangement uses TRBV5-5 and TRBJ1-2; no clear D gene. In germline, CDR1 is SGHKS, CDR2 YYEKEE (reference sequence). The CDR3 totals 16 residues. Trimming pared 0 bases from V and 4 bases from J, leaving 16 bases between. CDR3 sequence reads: CASSLVSGRKSYGYTF. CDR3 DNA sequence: TGTGCCAGCAGCTTGGTTTCTGGCAGGAAGAGCTATGGCTACACCTTC.

CDR3 sequence reads: CASSSERSSNQPQHF. For the CDR3, the DNA is TGTGCCAGCAGCTCGGAAAGGAGTAGCAATCAGCCCCAGCATTTT. The chain links TRBV7-8 to TRBJ1-5, with no clear D. The V gene's germline CDR1 is SGHVS and CDR2 FQNEAQ. With 4 bases removed from V and 0 bases from J, the gap between germline ends came to 10 bases. This CDR3 is 15 amino acids long.

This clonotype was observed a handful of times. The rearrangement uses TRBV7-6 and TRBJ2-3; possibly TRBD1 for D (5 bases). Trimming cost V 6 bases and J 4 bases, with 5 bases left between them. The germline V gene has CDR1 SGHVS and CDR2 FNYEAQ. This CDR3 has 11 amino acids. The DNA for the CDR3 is TGTGCCAGCAGACAGGCAGATACGCAGTATTTT. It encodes CASRQADTQYF.

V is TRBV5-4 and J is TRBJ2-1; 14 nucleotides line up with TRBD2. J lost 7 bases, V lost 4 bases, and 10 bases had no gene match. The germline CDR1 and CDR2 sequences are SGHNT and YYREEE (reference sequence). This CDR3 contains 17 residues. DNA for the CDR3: TGTGCCAGCAGCCCGCCCGGGACTAGCGGGGGCAATAATGAGCAGTTCTTC. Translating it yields CASSPPGTSGGNNEQFF.

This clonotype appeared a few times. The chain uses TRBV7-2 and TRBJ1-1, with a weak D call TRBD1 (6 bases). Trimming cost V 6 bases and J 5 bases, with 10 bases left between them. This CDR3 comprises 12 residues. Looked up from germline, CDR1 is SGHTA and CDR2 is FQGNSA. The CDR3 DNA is TGTGCCAGCAGGATACAGGGAACTGAAGCTTTCTTT. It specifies CASRIQGTEAFF.

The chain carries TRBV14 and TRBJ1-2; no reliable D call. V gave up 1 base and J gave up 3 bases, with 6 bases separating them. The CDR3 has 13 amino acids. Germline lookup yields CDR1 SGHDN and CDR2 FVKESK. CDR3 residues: CASSQGRYYGYTF. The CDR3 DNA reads TGTGCCAGCAGCCAAGGCAGGTACTATGGCTACACCTTC.

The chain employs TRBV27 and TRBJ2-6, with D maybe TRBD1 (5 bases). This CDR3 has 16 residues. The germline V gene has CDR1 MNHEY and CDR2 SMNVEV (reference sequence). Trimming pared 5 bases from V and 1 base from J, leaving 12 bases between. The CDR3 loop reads CASSRLQGSGANVLTF. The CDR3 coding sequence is TGTGCCAGCAGTCGGCTCCAGGGATCTGGGGCCAACGTCCTGACTTTC.

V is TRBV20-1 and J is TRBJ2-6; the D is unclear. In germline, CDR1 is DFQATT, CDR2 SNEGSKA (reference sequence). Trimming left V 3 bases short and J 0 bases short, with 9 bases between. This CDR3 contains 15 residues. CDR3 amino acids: CSASRSNSGANVLTF. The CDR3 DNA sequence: TGCAGTGCTAGCCGGTCTAACTCTGGGGCCAACGTCCTGACTTTC.

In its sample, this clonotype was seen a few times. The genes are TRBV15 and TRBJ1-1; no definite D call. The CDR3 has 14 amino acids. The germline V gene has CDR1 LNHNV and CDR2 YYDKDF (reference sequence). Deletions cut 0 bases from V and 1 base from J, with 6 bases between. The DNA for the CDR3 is TGTGCCACCAGCAGAGACGGATCGAACACTGAAGCTTTCTTT. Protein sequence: CATSRDGSNTEAFF.

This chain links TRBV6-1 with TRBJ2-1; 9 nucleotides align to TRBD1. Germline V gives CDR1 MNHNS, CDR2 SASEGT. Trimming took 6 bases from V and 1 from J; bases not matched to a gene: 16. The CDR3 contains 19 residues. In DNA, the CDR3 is TGTGCCAGCAGGCGGGCAACAGGGGGCAGGCAAGGGTCCTACAATGAGCAGTTCTTC. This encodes CASRRATGGRQGSYNEQFF.

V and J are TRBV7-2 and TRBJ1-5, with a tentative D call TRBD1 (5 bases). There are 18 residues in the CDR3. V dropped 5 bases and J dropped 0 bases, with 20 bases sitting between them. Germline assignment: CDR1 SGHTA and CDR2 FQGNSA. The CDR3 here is CASSPGSGALYSNQPQHF. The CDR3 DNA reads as TGTGCCAGCAGCCCTGGGTCCGGGGCCCTATATAGCAATCAGCCCCAGCATTTT.

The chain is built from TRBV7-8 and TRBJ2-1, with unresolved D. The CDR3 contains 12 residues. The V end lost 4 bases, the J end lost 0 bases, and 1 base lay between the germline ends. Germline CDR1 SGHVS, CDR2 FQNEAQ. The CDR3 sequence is CASSYSYNEQFF. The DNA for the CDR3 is TGTGCCAGCAGCTACTCCTACAATGAGCAGTTCTTC.

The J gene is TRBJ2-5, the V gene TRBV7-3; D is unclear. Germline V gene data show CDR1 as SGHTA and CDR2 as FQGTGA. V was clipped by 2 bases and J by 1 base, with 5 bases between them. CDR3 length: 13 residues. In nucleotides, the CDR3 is TGTGCCAGCAGCTTATCGACCCAAGAGACCCAGTACTTC. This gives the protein CASSLSTQETQYF.